Presented here are 25 T cell receptor beta chains from one specimen sequenced in a study of vaccination effects on CD4 cells after COVID-19 (dated by TCRdb to 2021 to 2024). These TCRs are of unknown antigen specificity. Receptors were amplified or captured by the immunoSEQ multiplex PCR assay. Drawn from immuneACCESS, this table holds only the in-frame rearrangements with V and J called that TCRdb kept. Clones are partly lost; checked studies trace under half to an unresolved V gene and leave the rest unexplained. The sample table shows about 66,000 clones, and roughly 80% are seen once. Clones ranked in the top ten supply around 0.95% of the sample. In the ViraFEST assay, PBMC were stimulated with viral peptide pools, and TCR sequencing was then used to find antigen-specific CD4+ T cell clonotypes based on their expansion. After roughly 11 days of culture, CD4+ T cells were isolated with the EasySep CD4+ T cell isolation kit. Each participant got two doses of an mRNA SARS-CoV-2 vaccine, either BNT162b2 or mRNA-1273.

Sequencing was performed on CD4+ T cells from PBMCs cultured with HCoV-OC43 spike peptides, taken after COVID-19 vaccination. In light of the paper, this sample's cell subset or site label describes: HCoV-OC43 spike overlapping peptide pool stimulation. All receptors come from a human donor who received a COVID-19 vaccine.

The chain links TRBV7-9 to TRBJ2-5; 10 bases line up with TRBD1. Trimming took 6 bases from V and 3 from J; bases not matched to a gene: 7. In germline, CDR1 is SEHNR, CDR2 FQNEAQ (reference sequence). The CDR3 is 15 residues long. CDR3 region: CASRQTGTGEETQYF. As DNA, the CDR3 is TGTGCCAGCAGACAAACCGGGACAGGGGAAGAGACCCAGTACTTC.

The J gene is TRBJ2-1, the V gene TRBV6-5, with 8 positions matching TRBD2. Germline values: CDR1 MNHEY, CDR2 SVGAGI. This CDR3 region has 15 residues. Unmatched junction bases numbered 9, after V lost 6 bases and J lost 5 bases. The CDR3 DNA reads TGTGCCAGCAGACTGCGGGGGGCACCGAACAATGAGCAGTTCTTC. Translated, it gives CASRLRGAPNNEQFF.

V and J are TRBV28 and TRBJ2-1; 7 nucleotides line up with TRBD1. Germline trimming cut 6 bases from V and 3 bases from J; bases unmatched to any gene: 5. The CDR3 covers 14 residues. Per germline, CDR1 MDHEN and CDR2 SYDVKM. The CDR3: CASRPRDSYNEQFF. The CDR3 coding sequence is TGTGCCAGCAGACCCCGGGACAGCTACAATGAGCAGTTCTTC.

This chain connects TRBV18 to TRBJ2-5; perhaps TRBD1 as D (6 bases). The CDR3 length is 15 residues. Germline CDR1 and CDR2: KGHSH and LQKENI. Trimming left V 2 bases short and J 2 bases short, with 12 bases between. In nucleotides, the CDR3 is TGTGCCAGCTCACCATATCGAACAGGGCAAGAGACCCAGTACTTC. Its protein is CASSPYRTGQETQYF.

The V gene is TRBV30, the J gene TRBJ2-5; 14 nucleotides align to TRBD2. The CDR3 extends over 16 amino acids. V dropped 2 bases and J dropped 5; count of bases not matched to a gene: 7. CDR1 and CDR2 (germline): GTSNPN, SVGIG (reference sequence). This chain's CDR3 is CAWSKGTSGGRETQYF. As DNA, the CDR3 is TGTGCCTGGAGTAAGGGGACTAGCGGGGGCCGGGAGACCCAGTACTTC.

The chain carries TRBV6-5 and TRBJ2-1, with 9 bases fitting TRBD1. The V gene's germline CDR1 is MNHEY and CDR2 SVGAGI. The CDR3 consists of 14 residues. Trimming removed 6 bases from V and 3 bases from J; junction bases left unmatched: 3. CDR3 protein: CASRRDRDYNEQFF. CDR3 DNA: TGTGCCAGCAGGCGGGACAGGGACTACAATGAGCAGTTCTTC.

This sequence joins TRBV7-9 and TRBJ2-5, with TRBD1 matching over 7 bases. Germline assignment: CDR1 SEHNR and CDR2 FQNEAQ (reference sequence). The CDR3 has 14 residues. V dropped 5 bases and J dropped 2; count of bases not matched to a gene: 5. The CDR3: CASSPRQGQETQYF. The CDR3 coding sequence is TGTGCCAGCAGCCCAAGACAGGGACAAGAGACCCAGTACTTC. The full variable domain, rest sourced from reference TRBV7-9 and TRBJ2-5, is DTGVSQNPRHKITKRGQNVTFRCDPISEHNRLYWYRQTLGQGPEFLTYFQNEAQLEKSRLLSDRFSAERPKGSFSTLEIQRTEQGDSAMYLCASSPRQGQETQYFGPGTRLLVL.

This chain uses TRBV4-1 with TRBJ2-5; 12 bases align to TRBD1. CDR1 is MGHRA, CDR2 YSYEKL, per germline. CDR3 length equals 14 residues. V lost 3 bases to trimming and J lost 7 bases; unmatched junction nucleotides: 3. The CDR3 coding sequence is TGCGCCAGCAGCCAGGGACAGGGGGCCGGGACCCAGTACTTC. Encoded protein: CASSQGQGAGTQYF.

The rearrangement uses TRBV10-2 and TRBJ1-1; maybe TRBD1 (5 bases). V dropped 2 bases and J dropped 2 bases, with 9 bases sitting between them. Germline CDR1 WSHSY, CDR2 SAAADI. The CDR3 has 14 amino acids. CDR3 nucleotides: TGCGCCAGCAGTGAGCTTCAGGGAAACACTGAAGCTTTCTTT. As protein: CASSELQGNTEAFF.

The chain has TRBV6-5 and TRBJ2-7, with D tentatively TRBD2 (6 bases). V lost 6 bases and J 6 bases, leaving 15 bases between the germline ends. CDR3 length: 13 residues. Germline V gene data show CDR1 as MNHEY and CDR2 as SVGAGI. CDR3 nucleotide sequence: TGTGCCAGCAGACTACAGGAGGGTCTCGAGCAGTACGTC. The encoded protein is CASRLQEGLEQYV.

J is TRBJ1-3 and V is TRBV11-3, with TRBD1 matching over 10 bases. The J segment lost 2 bases and the V segment lost 5 bases, leaving 3 bases of the junction unmatched. Germline CDR1 is SGHNT and CDR2 is YENEEA. This CDR3 has 15 residues. The DNA for the CDR3 is TGTGCCAGCAGCCCAGGGACAGGGGCTGGAAACACCATATATTTT. Protein: CASSPGTGAGNTIYF.

This clone was found once. Compared with germline, one end of the junction differs, possibly owing to a read error. The J gene is TRBJ1-2, the V gene TRBV6-6; 8 bases match TRBD1. CDR3 length: 16 amino acids. Germline CDR1 reads MNHNY; CDR2 reads SVGAGI (reference sequence). CDR3 residues: CASSHSPQGADYGYTF. The CDR3 nucleotides read TGTGCCAGCAGTCACTCCCCCCAGGGGGCGGACTATGGCTACACCTTC.

V and J are TRBV11-1 and TRBJ2-3; D is undetermined. V lost 1 base and J lost 4, with 3 bases in between. The CDR3 spans 12 residues. Germline values: CDR1 SGHAT, CDR2 FQDESV (reference sequence). CDR3 DNA: TGTGCCAGCAGCTTAGTCCCAGATACGCAGTATTTT. Residues: CASSLVPDTQYF.

This clone was counted a single time. CDR3 sequence (DNA): TGTGCCAGCAGTTCCTCAGCGAACACCGGGGAGCTGTTTTTT. This codes for CASSSSANTGELFF. This chain joins TRBV25-1 and TRBJ2-2; D gene uncertain. Germline V CDR1 and CDR2: MGHDK, SYGVNS. V lost 5 bases and J lost 0, with 7 bases in between. The CDR3 contains 14 residues.

The chain employs TRBV9 and TRBJ2-3; D might be TRBD1 or TRBD2, each matching 5 bases. Germline V gene lookup returns CDR1 SGDLS and CDR2 YYNGEE. There are 14 residues in the CDR3. V was cut by 3 bases and J by 8 bases, with 16 bases left in between. CDR3 nucleotides: TGTGCCAGCAGCGCGGTGGGGACCGATGGTACGCAGTATTTT. It translates to CASSAVGTDGTQYF.

The rearrangement uses TRBV10-3 and TRBJ2-2; 9 bases are a match to TRBD1. The V and J ends lost 8 bases and 1 base, in that order; junction bases with no gene match: 5. CDR3 length: 15 residues. Germline V gene sequence: CDR1 ENHRY, CDR2 SYGVKD. In nucleotides, the CDR3 is TGTGCCATCTTGGGACAGGGACTGAACACCGGGGAGCTGTTTTTT. Encoded protein: CAILGQGLNTGELFF.

The J gene is TRBJ1-1, the V gene TRBV6-2 or TRBV6-3, with D uncertain. The CDR3 totals 14 residues. Between the trimmed V and J ends, which lost 5 bases and 1 base, there was a span of 11 bases. The germline V gene has CDR1 MNHEY and CDR2 SVGEGT. CDR3: CASSRPGENTEAFF. In DNA form, the CDR3 reads TGTGCCAGCAGTAGACCCGGGGAGAACACTGAAGCTTTCTTT.

The chain employs TRBV11-3 and TRBJ2-1; possibly TRBD1 for D (5 bases). V was cut by 5 bases and J by 9 bases, with 11 bases left in between. Germline V lookup: CDR1 SGHNT, CDR2 YENEEA. This CDR3 has 12 amino acids. CDR3 protein: CASSRRQSEQFF. In nucleotides, the CDR3 is TGTGCCAGCAGCCGGAGACAGTCTGAGCAGTTCTTC.

The V call is TRBV24-1, the J call TRBJ2-2, with 10 bases aligning to TRBD1. V trimming: 6 bases; J trimming: 6 bases; junction bases outside the gene matches: 6. This CDR3 has 15 residues. The germline V gene has CDR1 KGHDR and CDR2 SFDVKD. CDR3 region: CATSSGTGVPGELFF. The DNA of the CDR3 is TGTGCCACCAGTAGCGGGACAGGGGTGCCCGGGGAGCTGTTTTTT.

The CDR3 loop is CASSLVANEKLFF. The CDR3, as DNA: TGTGCCAGCAGCTTAGTAGCTAATGAAAAACTGTTTTTT. The rearrangement uses TRBV7-2 and TRBJ1-4; D is undetermined. Germline V lookup: CDR1 SGHTA, CDR2 FQGNSA. V was clipped by 1 base and J by 3 bases, with 3 bases between them. CDR3 length equals 13 residues.

This clone has more than one count but fewer than ten. This rearrangement joins TRBV19 to TRBJ1-4; D remains ambiguous. Germline CDR1 reads LNHDA; CDR2 reads SQIVND (reference sequence). V lost 3 bases and J lost 1, with 15 bases in between. The CDR3 spans 17 residues. The CDR3 DNA follows: TGTGCCAGTAGTATTCGTGCGTGGAGTGGAACTAATGAAAAACTGTTTTTT. Amino acid sequence: CASSIRAWSGTNEKLFF.

The genes are TRBV11-2 and TRBJ1-3; D is unresolved. Trimming stripped 1 base from V and 2 bases from J, with 9 bases between. The CDR3 runs to 15 residues. The V gene's germline CDR1 is SGHAT and CDR2 FQNNGV. The CDR3 here is CASSLGRSAGNTIYF. CDR3 DNA sequence: TGTGCCAGCAGCTTAGGCAGGTCGGCTGGAAACACCATATATTTT.

V usage is TRBV24-1 and J usage is TRBJ1-2; D is perhaps TRBD1 (5 bases). CDR1 and CDR2 (germline): KGHDR, SFDVKD. There are 14 residues in the CDR3. V dropped 4 bases and J dropped 4 bases, with 12 bases sitting between them. CDR3 sequence (DNA): TGTGCCACCAGTGACGAGACAGACCCCTATGGCTACACCTTC. It codes for CATSDETDPYGYTF.

CDR3 amino acids: CASSEQGVVTEAFF. The CDR3 DNA sequence: TGTGCCAGCAGCGAACAGGGAGTCGTCACTGAAGCTTTCTTT. The chain uses TRBV2 and TRBJ1-1; tentatively, D is TRBD1 (6 bases). CDR3 size: 14 residues. Trimming shortened V by 6 bases and J by 4 bases, and 15 bases separated the two germline ends. From germline, CDR1 is SNHLY and CDR2 FYNNEI.

The chain links TRBV4-1 to TRBJ2-6; D may be TRBD1 (6 bases). There are 17 residues in the CDR3. Trimming took 0 bases from V and 2 from J, leaving 11 bases between them. The germline gives CDR1 MGHRA, CDR2 YSYEKL. CDR3: CASSQDLGGAGANVLTF. The CDR3 DNA reads as TGCGCCAGCAGCCAAGATCTAGGGGGAGCTGGGGCCAACGTCCTGACTTTC.